These T cell receptor beta chains were read from a single sample in a study of neurological immune-mediated disorders. TCRdb passed the 5' RACE reads through MiXCR, listing each CDR3 protein once. The table lists 57,000 or so distinct CDR3 sequences, around 9.7% of them singletons. Sequenced input: PBMCs. The origin of the receptors is a man in his thirties or forties in good health. CDR3s include the opening cysteine and the closing phenylalanine or tryptophan. Where a row states a size, it is once, few, many or the class of an expanded clone; other rows omit it.

v_gene	abundance	j_gene	CDR3aa
TRBV7-6	NA	TRBJ2-1	CASSLGTSGSHEQFF
TRBV12-2	NA	TRBJ2-5	CASRLDWTEETQYF
TRBV3-1	many	TRBJ2-2	CASSPGTSPTGELFF
TRBV20-1	many	TRBJ1-6	CSARDKIGILNSPLHF
TRBV20-1	many	TRBJ2-1	CSARPHSGPTYNEQFF
TRBV4-1	many	TRBJ2-7	CASSPPDPTSGEQYF
TRBV28	many	TRBJ1-1	CASSSGGYDGTEAFF
TRBV20-1	many	TRBJ2-7	CSARERSGSWYEQYF
TRBV20-1	many	TRBJ2-7	CSAQALDSREQYF
TRBV27	many	TRBJ2-1	CASSSSGTYNEQFF
TRBV4-2	many	TRBJ2-1	CASSQVGVSSGATGEQFF
TRBV7-9	many	TRBJ2-7	CASSSLPGWEQYF
TRBV10-3	many	TRBJ2-7	CAISEFGEGSYEQYF
TRBV18	many	TRBJ2-1	CASRIATYNEQFF
TRBV4-2	many	TRBJ2-1	CASSQDLGGSSYNEQFF
TRBV12-3/TRBV12-4	many	TRBJ2-7	CASSLGTGVREQYF
TRBV12-3/TRBV12-4	many	TRBJ1-5	CASSFSQGSLRPQHF
TRBV9	many	TRBJ2-1	CASSFPRDYPSYNEQFF
TRBV6-6	NA	TRBJ2-2	CASSGGQGVSGELFF
TRBV10-3	NA	TRBJ2-3	CAITPGIPDTQYF
TRBV6-5	many	TRBJ2-7	CASSLTSSGYEQYF
TRBV20-1	many	TRBJ2-7	CSAKLRGASYEQYF
TRBV12-3/TRBV12-4	many	TRBJ2-7	CASSFSGFYEQYF
TRBV12-3/TRBV12-4	many	TRBJ2-1	CASSFLDRVLRSSYNEQFF
TRBV20-1	many	TRBJ2-7	CSARGTNYEQYF
TRBV24-1	many	TRBJ2-7	CATSDLNEQYF
TRBV6-5	many	TRBJ2-7	CASSAGLAGGEQYF
TRBV28	many	TRBJ2-7	CASCWGLGREQYF
TRBV4-1	many	TRBJ2-6	CASSQILSRLGVGANVLTF
TRBV14	NA	TRBJ2-2	CASSQDTHAGELFF
TRBV5-1	many	TRBJ2-5	CASKGQETQYF
TRBV7-8	NA	TRBJ2-7	CASSETSGSYEQYF
TRBV5-6	many	TRBJ2-1	CASSLGGSAHEQFF
TRBV7-2	NA	TRBJ2-3	CASRWTSSSSTDTQYF
TRBV29-1	many	TRBJ2-3	CSGGPGGLDTQYF
TRBV3-1	many	TRBJ2-1	CASSPGQASYNEQFF
TRBV10-3	many	TRBJ1-6	CAIREGRDNSPLHF
TRBV5-6	many	TRBJ2-7	CASSPGQAFREQYF
TRBV2	many	TRBJ2-7	CASSTGPSSYEQYF
TRBV20-1	many	TRBJ1-2	CSASREVAPSYGYTF
TRBV15	many	TRBJ2-7	CATSRGGFSYEQYF
TRBV2	many	TRBJ1-5	CASTEDRNKPQHF
TRBV7-8	many	TRBJ2-7	CASSLGGREQYF
TRBV5-1	many	TRBJ1-4	CASSLEGSNEKLFF
TRBV7-9	many	TRBJ2-2	CASSIEEAEVTGELFF
TRBV10-3	many	TRBJ2-5	CAISNGGAKETQYF